This T cell receptor beta chain was identified in a study of cytomegalovirus exposure and HLA in healthy donors. Study-level results: The authors enumerated 180 or so TCR beta chains as linked to cytomegalovirus. Reportedly, a later analysis found an Asian-associated ancestry cluster had fewer N-insertions than the roughly 700-donor mean. Evidence from a later analysis indicated that most CMV-associated TCR beta chains looked HLA-restricted.

Nominal health characterized the donors when sampled, though unrecorded immune exposures were likely. Note on this clone: Antigen unknown.

J gave up 12 bases and V 0 bases, and 11 bases lay outside the gene matches. Germline V gives CDR1 SGDLS, CDR2 YYNGEE. The CDR3 spans 15 residues. This PCR relied on a set of 60 Vbeta primers and 13 Jbeta primers. Here immunoSEQ multiplex PCR was the method, and the copy in TCRdb shows in-frame clones only, minus some. The data show about 160,000 clones, with less than 90% seen just once and around 6.9% held by the top ten. Specimen: PBMCs. The receptor's source is a male donor in good health and CMV-seropositive. This sequence joins TRBV9 and TRBJ2-1; TRBD2 matches 8 bases. The CDR3 coding sequence is TGTGCCAGCAGCGTAGTCTCCAGCGGGAGTAGCGCGCAGTTCTTC. Translating it yields CASSVVSSGSSAQFF.